The 28 T cell receptor beta chains below come from one sample, sequenced in a study of regulatory T cells in long-lasting Graves disease. Time point denoted: persistent/refractory GD, antithyroid drugs over 5 years with positive TRAb. The TCR library used RNA extracted from PBMCs. Assembly of TCR beta libraries relied on iRepertoire HTBI primers together with Arm-PCR of CDR3 regions. MiXCR, run by TCRdb on the multiplex PCR reads, gives a single entry per CDR3 protein. This sample has 500,000 to 700,000 distinct CDR3 sequences, with around 30% found just once. The source material was peripheral blood mononuclear cells (PBMCs), sampled when the disease was refractory, from a patient treated with antithyroid drugs. These receptors were collected from a female donor with Graves disease.

The CDR3 sequence is CASSLRQGAATNEKLFF. CDR3 coding DNA: TGTGCCAGCAGCTTGCGTCAAGGGGCGGCAACTAATGAAAAACTGTTTTTT. The rearrangement joins TRBV7-9 to TRBJ1-4; D may be TRBD1 (5 bases). The CDR3 consists of 17 residues. V shed 3 bases and J shed 0 bases, with 14 bases lying between them. Germline V gene data show CDR1 as SEHNR and CDR2 as FQNEAQ (reference sequence).

The rearrangement uses TRBV27 and TRBJ2-7; D is perhaps TRBD1 (5 bases). V lost 4 bases and J lost 7, with 17 bases in between. Looked up from germline, CDR1 is MNHEY and CDR2 is SMNVEV (reference sequence). CDR3 length: 14 amino acids. CDR3 nucleotide sequence: TGTGCCAGCAGTTCCCCCAGGGTGACCCGGGAGCAGTACTTC. It codes for CASSSPRVTREQYF.

In its sample, this clonotype was seen a few times. V and J are TRBV28 and TRBJ1-1; 8 bases align to TRBD1. This CDR3 has 13 residues. CDR1 is MDHEN, CDR2 SYDVKM, per germline. V trimming: 4 bases; J trimming: 7 bases; junction bases outside the gene matches: 5. The DNA for the CDR3 is TGTGCCAGCAGTTCCAGGGGGCCCGGTGAAGCTTTCTTT. This codes for CASSSRGPGEAFF.

The genes are TRBV6-1 and TRBJ1-4; D is perhaps TRBD1 (5 bases). Trimming took off 7 bases at V and 8 bases at J, with 14 bases between the two ends. CDR1 and CDR2 from the germline V gene are MNHNS and SASEGT. CDR3 size: 13 residues. CDR3 bases: TGTGCCAGCAAAAGGGGAATGGGAGAAAAACTGTTTTTT. It codes for CASKRGMGEKLFF.

V is TRBV29-1 and J is TRBJ1-1; D is unclear. Germline V lookup: CDR1 SQVTM, CDR2 ANQGSEA. With 4 bases removed from V and 4 bases from J, the gap between germline ends came to 13 bases. This CDR3 is 13 amino acids long. CDR3 DNA: TGCAGCGTTGTAACGGGGATGGTCACTGAAGCTTTCTTT. It is translated as CSVVTGMVTEAFF.

This clonotype has just a few counts. This chain uses TRBV4-1 with TRBJ2-5; TRBD2 matches at 11 bases. Per germline, CDR1 MGHRA and CDR2 YSYEKL. V lost 5 bases and J lost 2; bases outside the gene matches: 10. The CDR3 is made up of 17 amino acids. Here the CDR3 DNA reads TGCGCCAGCAGCGGACGGATGACTAGCGGGGAACAAGAGACCCAGTACTTC. As protein: CASSGRMTSGEQETQYF.

V and J are TRBV14 and TRBJ2-6; D gene uncertain. The germline CDR1 and CDR2 sequences are SGHDN and FVKESK. Trimming left V 1 base short and J 4 bases short, with 5 bases between. CDR3 length equals 14 residues. CDR3 amino acids: CASSQVGGANVLTF. CDR3 nucleotides: TGTGCCAGCAGCCAAGTAGGAGGGGCCAACGTCCTGACTTTC. Looking up the rest from reference TRBV14 and TRBJ2-6 gives the full variable domain: EAGVTQFPSHSVIEKGQTVTLRCDPISGHDNLYWYRRVMGKEIKFLLHFVKESKQDESGMPNNRFLAERTGGTYSTLKVQPAELEDSGVYFCASSQVGGANVLTFGAGSRLTVL.

Only a few counts were recorded for this clonotype. The chain is built from TRBV6-2 or TRBV6-3 and TRBJ1-1; D is uncertain. Trimming removed 2 bases from V and 5 bases from J, with 12 bases in between. The V gene's germline CDR1 is MNHEY and CDR2 SVGEGT. CDR3 length equals 14 residues. The CDR3 region has the DNA TGTGCCAGCAGTTACACCTCTCTGGGGACTGAAGCTTTCTTT. Its translation: CASSYTSLGTEAFF.

A remark on this clonotype: This CDR3 fails to terminate in the conserved phenylalanine or tryptophan, so it likely reflects a read error. The gene calls are TRBV27 and TRBJ2-7; no firm D call. The CDR3 is 13 residues long. Between the trimmed V and J ends, which lost 5 bases and 0 bases, there was a span of 8 bases. Germline V gene lookup returns CDR1 MNHEY and CDR2 SMNVEV (reference sequence). CDR3 protein: CASSPGCSYEQYL. CDR3 sequence (DNA): TGTGCCAGCAGTCCCGGGTGCTCCTACGAGCAGTACCTC.

The V gene is TRBV7-9, the J gene TRBJ2-7, with D possibly called TRBD1 or TRBD2 (5 bases each). V was trimmed by 4 bases and J by 6 bases, leaving 16 bases between them. The CDR3 loop spans 14 amino acids. The germline gives CDR1 SEHNR, CDR2 FQNEAQ (reference sequence). As DNA, the CDR3 is TGTGCCAGCAGCTCTGTGGGAATGAGGGGCGAGCAGTACTTC. Its translation is CASSSVGMRGEQYF. Supplemented by reference TRBV7-9 and TRBJ2-7, the full variable domain reads DTGVSQNPRHKITKRGQNVTFRCDPISEHNRLYWYRQTLGQGPEFLTYFQNEAQLEKSRLLSDRFSAERPKGSFSTLEIQRTEQGDSAMYLCASSSVGMRGEQYFGPGTRLTVT.

The sample holds many counts of this clonotype. The chain couples TRBV2 to TRBJ2-5; no firm D call. The CDR3 has 11 amino acids. Germline assignment: CDR1 SNHLY and CDR2 FYNNEI. V lost 4 bases and J lost 4, with 4 bases in between. The CDR3 is CASSGSETQYF. As DNA, the CDR3 is TGTGCCAGCAGTGGCTCAGAGACCCAGTACTTC.

This clonotype was seen a few times. The J gene is TRBJ1-1, the V gene TRBV11-2; unclear D gene. Trimming took 4 bases from V and 3 from J, leaving 12 bases between them. The CDR3 has 14 amino acids. The germline V gene encodes CDR1 SGHAT and CDR2 FQNNGV. The DNA of the CDR3 is TGTGCCAGCAGCTCCGGGAGGAGCTACACTGAAGCTTTCTTT. Translated: CASSSGRSYTEAFF.

The chain has TRBV4-2 and TRBJ1-1; the D gene is possibly TRBD1 (5 bases). The CDR3 consists of 15 residues. The germline V gene encodes CDR1 LGHNA and CDR2 YNFKEQ. Trimming stripped 4 bases from V and 4 bases from J, with 16 bases between. CDR3 residues: CASSPSTERGTEAFF. In DNA form, the CDR3 reads TGTGCCAGCAGCCCGTCGACAGAAAGGGGCACTGAAGCTTTCTTT.

The V and J genes are TRBV3-1 and TRBJ1-2; D might be TRBD1 (6 bases). The CDR3 loop spans 16 amino acids. The V gene's germline CDR1 is LGHDT and CDR2 YNNKEL (reference sequence). Trimming pared 4 bases from V and 2 bases from J, leaving 17 bases between. This chain's CDR3 is CASSPEEDRLNYGYTF. For the CDR3, the DNA is TGTGCCAGCAGCCCCGAGGAGGACAGATTAAACTATGGCTACACCTTC.

This clonotype was detected ten times or more. The V call is TRBV12-3 or TRBV12-4, the J call TRBJ2-5; 7 bases match TRBD2. The CDR3 is 14 residues long. Unmatched junction bases numbered 9, after V lost 6 bases and J lost 5 bases. The CDR3 sequence: CASSPRGVRETQYF. CDR3 DNA sequence: TGTGCCAGCAGCCCCCGGGGGGTGCGGGAGACCCAGTACTTC.

The chain couples TRBV7-3 to TRBJ1-2; weak D call: TRBD1 (5 bases). The germline gives CDR1 SGHTA, CDR2 FQGTGA. Trimming removed 1 base from V and 7 bases from J, with 16 bases in between. The CDR3 is made up of 15 amino acids. CDR3 region: CASSLSPGMAAGYTF. The CDR3 DNA sequence: TGTGCCAGCAGCTTAAGTCCAGGGATGGCGGCTGGCTACACCTTC. The variable domain in full, with the rest retrieved from reference TRBV7-3 and TRBJ1-2, is GAGVSQTPSNKVTEKGKYVELRCDPISGHTALYWYRQSLGQGPEFLIYFQGTGAADDSGLPNDRFFAVRPEGSVSTLKIQRTERGDSAVYLCASSLSPGMAAGYTFGSGTRLTVV.

The chain joins TRBV28 to TRBJ1-5, with 7 bases matching TRBD1. Germline V gene data show CDR1 as MDHEN and CDR2 as SYDVKM. This CDR3 has 18 residues. The V segment lost 6 bases and the J segment 7 bases; nucleotides outside the gene matches: 21. The CDR3 sequence is CASRRRDRRIPQWQPQHF. Here the CDR3 DNA reads TGTGCCAGCAGGCGAAGGGACAGAAGAATCCCACAATGGCAGCCCCAGCATTTT.

This clonotype was recorded a few times. This chain links TRBV20-1 with TRBJ2-5; 14 nucleotides line up with TRBD2. The CDR3 extends over 16 amino acids. The germline V gene has CDR1 DFQATT and CDR2 SNEGSKA (reference sequence). The V and J ends lost 4 bases and 5 bases, in that order; junction bases with no gene match: 9. The CDR3 sequence is CSATEGLAGDVETQYF. CDR3 in DNA: TGCAGTGCTACGGAGGGACTAGCGGGAGACGTGGAGACCCAGTACTTC.

This clonotype has only a few counts. This chain joins TRBV11-1 and TRBJ1-1, with unresolved D. Looked up from germline, CDR1 is SGHAT and CDR2 is FQDESV (reference sequence). The CDR3 loop spans 14 amino acids. The germline V and J ends were trimmed by 1 base and 0 bases, with 6 bases remaining between them. CDR3 region: CASSLVLVNTEAFF. CDR3 nucleotides: TGTGCCAGCAGCTTAGTTCTCGTGAACACTGAAGCTTTCTTT.

This clonotype has a single count. Compared with germline, one end of the junction differs, possibly owing to a read error. The J gene is TRBJ1-1, the V gene TRBV7-3; D is perhaps TRBD1 (6 bases). The CDR3 extends over 14 amino acids. In germline, CDR1 is SGHTA, CDR2 FQGTGA. The CDR3 loop reads CASSLGGMKTEAFF. The CDR3 DNA is TGTGCCAGCAGCTTAGGGGGCATGAAAACTGAAGCTTTCTTT.

This clonotype was recorded at least ten times. The rearrangement links TRBV12-3 or TRBV12-4 to TRBJ1-2; D gene ambiguous. The CDR3 loop spans 11 amino acids. Trimming removed 3 bases at V and 7 bases at J, with 6 bases between. Here the CDR3 DNA reads TGTGCCAGCAGTTTGGGTGCTGGCTACACCTTC. It is translated as CASSLGAGYTF.

This clonotype was found a few times. The genes are TRBV6-1 and TRBJ2-6; D ambiguous. The germline V gene encodes CDR1 MNHNS and CDR2 SASEGT. The CDR3 has 13 amino acids. V gave up 8 bases and J gave up 3 bases, with 8 bases separating them. In DNA form, the CDR3 reads TGTGCCAGCCGTAGAGGTGGGGCCAACGTCCTGACTTTC. This sequence encodes CASRRGGANVLTF.

This clonotype was picked up a small number of times. CDR3 nucleotide sequence: TGTGCCAGCAGTTTCCGTGACGGGACTGAAGCTTTCTTT. Its protein is CASSFRDGTEAFF. The J gene is TRBJ1-1, the V gene TRBV12-3 or TRBV12-4; D gene unclear. There are 13 residues in the CDR3. With 3 bases removed from V and 5 bases from J, the gap between germline ends came to 10 bases.

The CDR3, as DNA: TGTGCCAGCAGCGCCCCTGAGGGACAGGGGGCATCCTACAATGAGCAGTTCTTC. Translation: CASSAPEGQGASYNEQFF. The J gene is TRBJ2-1, the V gene TRBV7-9; TRBD1 agrees at 12 bases. J lost 1 base, V lost 5 bases, and 9 bases had no gene match. The CDR3 runs to 18 residues. CDR1 is SEHNR and CDR2 is FQNEAQ in the germline V gene (reference sequence). The variable domain in full, with the rest retrieved from reference TRBV7-9 and TRBJ2-1, is DTGVSQNPRHKITKRGQNVTFRCDPISEHNRLYWYRQTLGQGPEFLTYFQNEAQLEKSRLLSDRFSAERPKGSFSTLEIQRTEQGDSAMYLCASSAPEGQGASYNEQFFGPGTRLTVL.

The sample holds a few counts of this clonotype. This chain connects TRBV7-9 to TRBJ2-7, with 7 positions matching TRBD2. Per germline, CDR1 SEHNR and CDR2 FQNEAQ (reference sequence). The length of the CDR3 is 14 residues. Trimming at V came to 3 bases and at J to 4 bases, leaving 6 bases not matched to a gene. The CDR3 loop is CASSFETSRYEQYF. CDR3 DNA: TGTGCCAGCAGCTTCGAGACTAGCAGGTACGAGCAGTACTTC.

This chain links TRBV20-1 with TRBJ1-5; D unresolved. The CDR3 contains 15 residues. Per the germline V gene, CDR1 is DFQATT and CDR2 is SNEGSKA (reference sequence). Trimming shortened V by 0 bases and J by 0 bases, and 9 bases separated the two germline ends. In DNA form, the CDR3 reads TGCAGTGCTAGAGATGATTTATATAGCAATCAGCCCCAGCATTTT. Translated, it gives CSARDDLYSNQPQHF.

This clonotype was seen once. This chain joins TRBV7-9 and TRBJ2-1; 10 bases agree with TRBD2. CDR3 length equals 14 residues. V dropped 1 base and J dropped 9; count of bases not matched to a gene: 3. Germline loops: CDR1 SEHNR, CDR2 FQNEAQ (reference sequence). Written as DNA, the CDR3 is TGTGCCAGCAGCTTAGAGCGGGAGGGGGGTGAGCAGTTCTTC. Protein sequence: CASSLEREGGEQFF.

This clonotype turned up a few times. The chain uses TRBV29-1 and TRBJ1-2; D is ambiguous. From germline, CDR1 is SQVTM and CDR2 ANQGSEA. Trimming left V 7 bases short and J 4 bases short, with 13 bases between. The CDR3 is 12 residues long. In DNA form, the CDR3 reads TGCAGCGCCCTGCAGGACCGCTATGGCTACACCTTC. This gives the protein CSALQDRYGYTF.